The entry below describes one T cell receptor (beta chain). These data are taken from a study of blood T cell repertoires in COVID-19. The wider study: Both acute and convalescent COVID-19 samples were obtained from the United States, Italy and Spain. T cells, B-cell-depleted T cells, or PBMCs provided the cDNA or gDNA that served as material.

Methods used by the authors: It was from reference gene primer amplification that nucleated cell counts were estimated. The repertoire was sequenced with immunoSEQ multiplex PCR; TCRdb's copy has only in-frame clones and lacks some. V and J calls and clone size follow that table, whereas D and trimming were derived from the DNA. The sample holds approximately 120,000 clones, approximately 89% seen once. CDR3 length: 17 amino acids. Looked up from germline, CDR1 is SGHVS and CDR2 is FQNEAQ. Trimming took off 2 bases at V and 8 bases at J, with 24 bases between the two ends. The clonotype comes from a human donor in a cohort sampled during active COVID-19. The V call is TRBV7-8, the J call TRBJ1-2, with a possible D match to TRBD1 (5 bases). The sequenced sample was peripheral blood. CDR3 loop: CASSLMWGQGIVDGYTF. The CDR3 DNA follows: TGTGCCAGCAGCTTAATGTGGGGTCAGGGCATCGTGGACGGCTACACCTTC.